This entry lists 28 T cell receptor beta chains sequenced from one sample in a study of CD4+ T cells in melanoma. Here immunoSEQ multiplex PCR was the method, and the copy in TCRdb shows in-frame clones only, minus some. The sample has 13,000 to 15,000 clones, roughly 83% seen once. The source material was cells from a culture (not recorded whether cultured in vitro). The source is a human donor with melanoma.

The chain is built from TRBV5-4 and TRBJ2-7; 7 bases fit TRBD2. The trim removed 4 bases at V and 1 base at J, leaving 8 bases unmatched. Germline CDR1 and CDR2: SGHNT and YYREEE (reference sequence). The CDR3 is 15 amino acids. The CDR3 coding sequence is TGTGCCAGCAGCCCTCGAGGCGGGGGTTCCTACGAGCAGTACTTC. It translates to CASSPRGGGSYEQYF.

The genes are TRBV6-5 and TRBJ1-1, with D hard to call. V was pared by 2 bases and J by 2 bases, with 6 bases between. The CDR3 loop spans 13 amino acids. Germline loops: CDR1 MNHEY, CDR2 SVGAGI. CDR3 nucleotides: TGTGCCAGCAGTTACGTTTCAAACACTGAAGCTTTCTTT. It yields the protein CASSYVSNTEAFF.

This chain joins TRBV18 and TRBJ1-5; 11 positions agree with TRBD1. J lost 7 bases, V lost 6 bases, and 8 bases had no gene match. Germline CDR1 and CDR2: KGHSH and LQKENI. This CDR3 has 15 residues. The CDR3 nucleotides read TGTGCCAGCTCGCATGGACAGGGGGCAAGACAGCCCCAGCATTTT. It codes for CASSHGQGARQPQHF.

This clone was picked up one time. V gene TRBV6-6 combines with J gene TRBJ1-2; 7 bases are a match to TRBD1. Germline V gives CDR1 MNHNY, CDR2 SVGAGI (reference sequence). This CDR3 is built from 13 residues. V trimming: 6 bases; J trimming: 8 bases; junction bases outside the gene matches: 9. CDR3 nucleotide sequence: TGTGCCAGCAGGAGAACAGGGGTGGACGGCTACACCTTC. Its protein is CASRRTGVDGYTF.

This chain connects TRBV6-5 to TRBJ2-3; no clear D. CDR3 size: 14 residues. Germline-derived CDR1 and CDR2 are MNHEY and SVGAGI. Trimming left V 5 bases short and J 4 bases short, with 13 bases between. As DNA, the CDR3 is TGTGCCAGCAGTCGAGCCCCATCCGCAGATACGCAGTATTTT. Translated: CASSRAPSADTQYF.

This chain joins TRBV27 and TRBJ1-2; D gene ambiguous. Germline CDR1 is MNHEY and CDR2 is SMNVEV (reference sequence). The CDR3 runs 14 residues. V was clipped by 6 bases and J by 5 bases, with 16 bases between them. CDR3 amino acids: CASSPRQLGYGYTF. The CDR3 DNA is TGTGCCAGCAGCCCTAGGCAGTTAGGGTATGGCTACACCTTC.

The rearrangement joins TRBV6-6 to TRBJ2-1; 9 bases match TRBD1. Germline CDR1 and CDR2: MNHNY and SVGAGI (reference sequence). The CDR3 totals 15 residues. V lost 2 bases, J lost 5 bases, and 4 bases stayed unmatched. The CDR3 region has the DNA TGTGCCAGCAGTTACGAGGGACAGGGCGACAATGAGCAGTTCTTC. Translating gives CASSYEGQGDNEQFF.

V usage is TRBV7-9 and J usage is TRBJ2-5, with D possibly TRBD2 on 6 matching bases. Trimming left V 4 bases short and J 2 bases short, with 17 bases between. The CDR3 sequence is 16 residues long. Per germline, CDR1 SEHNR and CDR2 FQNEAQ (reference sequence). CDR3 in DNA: TGTGCCAGCAGCTCCTTTGGGGGGATCCTTCAAGAGACCCAGTACTTC. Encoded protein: CASSSFGGILQETQYF.

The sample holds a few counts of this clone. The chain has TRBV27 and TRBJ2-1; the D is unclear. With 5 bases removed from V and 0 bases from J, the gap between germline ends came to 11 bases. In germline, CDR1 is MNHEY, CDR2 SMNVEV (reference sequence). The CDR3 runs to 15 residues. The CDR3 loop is CASSPRTSSYNEQFF. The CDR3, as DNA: TGTGCCAGCAGTCCGAGGACGAGCTCCTACAATGAGCAGTTCTTC.

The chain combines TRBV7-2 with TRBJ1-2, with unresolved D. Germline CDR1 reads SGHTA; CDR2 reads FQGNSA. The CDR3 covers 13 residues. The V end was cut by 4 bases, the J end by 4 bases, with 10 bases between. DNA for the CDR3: TGTGCCAGCAGCTCGTACGGAAGCTATGGCTACACCTTC. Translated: CASSSYGSYGYTF.

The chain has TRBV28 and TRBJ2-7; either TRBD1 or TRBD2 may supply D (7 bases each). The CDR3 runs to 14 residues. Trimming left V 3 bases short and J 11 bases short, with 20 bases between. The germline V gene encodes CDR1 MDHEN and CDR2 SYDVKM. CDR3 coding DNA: TGTGCCAGCAGTTTCAGGGGGGGCACCCCTCCGAAGTACTTC. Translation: CASSFRGGTPPKYF.

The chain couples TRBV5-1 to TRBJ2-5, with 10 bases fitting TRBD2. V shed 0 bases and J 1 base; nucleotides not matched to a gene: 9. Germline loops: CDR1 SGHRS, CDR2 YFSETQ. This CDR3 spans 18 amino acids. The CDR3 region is CASSLGLAGAQLQETQYF. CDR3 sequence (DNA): TGCGCCAGCAGCTTGGGTCTAGCGGGGGCCCAGCTCCAAGAGACCCAGTACTTC.

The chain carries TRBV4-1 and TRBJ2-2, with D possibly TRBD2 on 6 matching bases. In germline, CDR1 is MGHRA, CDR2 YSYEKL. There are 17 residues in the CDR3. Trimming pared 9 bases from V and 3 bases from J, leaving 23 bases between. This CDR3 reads CASKKSKGGVDTGELFF. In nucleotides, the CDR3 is TGCGCCAGTAAAAAATCAAAGGGAGGCGTGGACACCGGGGAGCTGTTTTTT.

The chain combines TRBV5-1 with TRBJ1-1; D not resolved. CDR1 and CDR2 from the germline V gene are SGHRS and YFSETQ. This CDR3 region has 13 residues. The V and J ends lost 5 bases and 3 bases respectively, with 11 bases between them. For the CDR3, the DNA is TGCGCCAGCAGTGAGGCACCGGACACTGAAGCTTTCTTT. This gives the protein CASSEAPDTEAFF. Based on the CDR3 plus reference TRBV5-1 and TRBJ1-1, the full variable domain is KAGVTQTPRYLIKTRGQQVTLSCSPISGHRSVSWYQQTPGQGLQFLFEYFSETQRNKGNFPGRFSGRQFSNSRSEMNVSTLELGDSALYLCASSEAPDTEAFFGQGTRLTVV.

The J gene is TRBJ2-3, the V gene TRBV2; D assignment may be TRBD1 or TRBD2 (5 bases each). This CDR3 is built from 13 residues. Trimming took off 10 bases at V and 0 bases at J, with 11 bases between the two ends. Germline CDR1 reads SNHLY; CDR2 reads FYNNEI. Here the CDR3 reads CATGASSTDTQYF. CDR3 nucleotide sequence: TGTGCCACCGGGGCGTCCAGCACAGATACGCAGTATTTT.

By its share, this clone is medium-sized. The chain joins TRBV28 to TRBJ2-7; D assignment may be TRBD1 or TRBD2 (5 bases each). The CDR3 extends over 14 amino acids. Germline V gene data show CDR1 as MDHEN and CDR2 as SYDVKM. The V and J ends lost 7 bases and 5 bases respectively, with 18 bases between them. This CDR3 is CASTIRDGRNEQYF. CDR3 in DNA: TGTGCCAGCACCATTCGGGACGGTCGTAACGAGCAGTACTTC.

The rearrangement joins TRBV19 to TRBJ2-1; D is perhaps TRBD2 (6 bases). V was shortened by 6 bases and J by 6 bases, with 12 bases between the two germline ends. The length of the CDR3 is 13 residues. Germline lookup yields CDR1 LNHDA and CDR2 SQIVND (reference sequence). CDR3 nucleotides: TGTGCCAGTAGCCCTGGGGGGTCCAATGAGCAGTTCTTC. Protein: CASSPGGSNEQFF. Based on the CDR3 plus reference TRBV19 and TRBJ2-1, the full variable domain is DGGITQSPKYLFRKEGQNVTLSCEQNLNHDAMYWYRQDPGQGLRLIYYSQIVNDFQKGDIAEGYSVSREKKESFPLTVTSAQKNPTAFYLCASSPGGSNEQFFGPGTRLTVL.

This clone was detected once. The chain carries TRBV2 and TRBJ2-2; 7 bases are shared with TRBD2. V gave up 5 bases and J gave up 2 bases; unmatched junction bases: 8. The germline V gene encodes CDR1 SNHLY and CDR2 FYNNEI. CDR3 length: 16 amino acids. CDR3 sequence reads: CASSPKRLANTGELFF. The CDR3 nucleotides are TGTGCCAGCAGTCCGAAAAGACTAGCTAACACCGGGGAGCTGTTTTTT.

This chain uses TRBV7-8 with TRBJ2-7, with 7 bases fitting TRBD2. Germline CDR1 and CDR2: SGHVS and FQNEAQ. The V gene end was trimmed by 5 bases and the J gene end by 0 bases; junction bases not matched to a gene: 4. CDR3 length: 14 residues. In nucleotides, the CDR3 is TGTGCCAGCAGCATGAGCGGGGCCTCCTACGAGCAGTACTTC. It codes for CASSMSGASYEQYF.

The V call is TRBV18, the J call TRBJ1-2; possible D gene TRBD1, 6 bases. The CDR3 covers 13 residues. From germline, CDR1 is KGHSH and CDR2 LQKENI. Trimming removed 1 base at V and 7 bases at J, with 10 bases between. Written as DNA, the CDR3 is TGTGCCAGCTCACCACTACAGGGCTCTGGCTACACCTTC. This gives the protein CASSPLQGSGYTF.

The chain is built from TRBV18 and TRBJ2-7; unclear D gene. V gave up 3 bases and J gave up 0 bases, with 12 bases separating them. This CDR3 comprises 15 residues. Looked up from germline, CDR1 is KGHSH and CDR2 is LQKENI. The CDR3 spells CASSPGSRSSYEQYF. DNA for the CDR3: TGTGCCAGCTCACCGGGTAGTCGGAGCTCCTACGAGCAGTACTTC.

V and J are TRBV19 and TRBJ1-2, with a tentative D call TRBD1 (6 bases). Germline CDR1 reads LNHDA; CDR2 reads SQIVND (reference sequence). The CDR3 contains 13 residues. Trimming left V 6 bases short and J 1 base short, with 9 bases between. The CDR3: CASSTDSNYGYTF. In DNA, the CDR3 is TGTGCCAGTAGCACGGACAGTAACTATGGCTACACCTTC.

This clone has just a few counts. In DNA, the CDR3 is TGTGCCAGTAGTGCCCGCGGGACTAGCGGGGGAGCTAGCACAGATACGCAGTATTTT. Its protein product is CASSARGTSGGASTDTQYF. The chain joins TRBV19 to TRBJ2-3; 14 bases are shared with TRBD2. The V segment lost 5 bases and the J segment 0 bases; nucleotides outside the gene matches: 10. CDR3 length: 19 residues. Per the germline V gene, CDR1 is LNHDA and CDR2 is SQIVND (reference sequence).

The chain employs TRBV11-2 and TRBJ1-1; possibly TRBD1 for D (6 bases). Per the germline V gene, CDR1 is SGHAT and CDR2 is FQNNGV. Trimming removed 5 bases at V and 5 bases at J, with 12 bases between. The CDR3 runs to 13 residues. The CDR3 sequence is CASSPDQGTEAFF. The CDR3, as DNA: TGTGCCAGCAGCCCCGATCAGGGGACTGAAGCTTTCTTT.

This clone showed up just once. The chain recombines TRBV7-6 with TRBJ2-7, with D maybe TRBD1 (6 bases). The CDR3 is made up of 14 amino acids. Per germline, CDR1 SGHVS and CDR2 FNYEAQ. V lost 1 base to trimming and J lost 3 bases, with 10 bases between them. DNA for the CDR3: TGTGCCAGCAGCTTAGAGGACAGAGGCTACGAGCAGTACTTC. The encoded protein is CASSLEDRGYEQYF.

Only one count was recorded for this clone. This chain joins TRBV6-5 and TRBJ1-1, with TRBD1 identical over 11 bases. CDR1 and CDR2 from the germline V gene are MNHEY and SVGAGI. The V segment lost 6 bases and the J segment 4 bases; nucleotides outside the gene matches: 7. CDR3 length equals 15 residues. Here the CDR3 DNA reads TGTGCCAGCAGACCTCCGGGACAGGGGGGCACTGAAGCTTTCTTT. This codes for CASRPPGQGGTEAFF.

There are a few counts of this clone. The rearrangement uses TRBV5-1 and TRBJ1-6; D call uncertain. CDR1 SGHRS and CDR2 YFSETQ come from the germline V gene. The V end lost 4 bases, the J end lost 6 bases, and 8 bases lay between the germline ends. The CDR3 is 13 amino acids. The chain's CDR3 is CASSPRGNSPLHF. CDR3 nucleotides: TGCGCCAGCAGCCCAAGAGGTAATTCACCCCTCCACTTT.

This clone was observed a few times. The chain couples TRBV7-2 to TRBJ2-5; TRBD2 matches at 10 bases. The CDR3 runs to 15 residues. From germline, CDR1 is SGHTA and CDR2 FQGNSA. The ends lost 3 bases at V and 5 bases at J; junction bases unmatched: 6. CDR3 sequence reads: CASSFAGTSEETQYF. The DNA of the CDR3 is TGTGCCAGCAGCTTCGCCGGGACTAGCGAGGAGACCCAGTACTTC.